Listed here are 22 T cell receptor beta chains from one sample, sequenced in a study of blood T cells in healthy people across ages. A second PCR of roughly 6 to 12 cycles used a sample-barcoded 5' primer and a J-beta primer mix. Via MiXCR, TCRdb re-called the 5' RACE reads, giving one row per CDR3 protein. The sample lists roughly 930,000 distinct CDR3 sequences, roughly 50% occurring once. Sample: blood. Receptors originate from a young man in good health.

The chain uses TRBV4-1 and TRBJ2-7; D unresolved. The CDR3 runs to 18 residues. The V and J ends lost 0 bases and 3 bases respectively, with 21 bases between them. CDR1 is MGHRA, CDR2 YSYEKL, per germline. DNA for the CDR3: TGCGCCAGCAGCCAAGAGTTCTATGAGAACTCCCCCGACTACGAGCAGTACTTC. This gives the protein CASSQEFYENSPDYEQYF.

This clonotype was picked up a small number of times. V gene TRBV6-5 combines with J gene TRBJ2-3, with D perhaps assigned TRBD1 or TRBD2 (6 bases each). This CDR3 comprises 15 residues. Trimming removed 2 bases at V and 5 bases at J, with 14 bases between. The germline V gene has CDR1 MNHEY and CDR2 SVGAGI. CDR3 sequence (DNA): TGTGCCAGCAGTTACGATTGGGGGGCCGGAGATACGCAGTATTTT. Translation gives CASSYDWGAGDTQYF.

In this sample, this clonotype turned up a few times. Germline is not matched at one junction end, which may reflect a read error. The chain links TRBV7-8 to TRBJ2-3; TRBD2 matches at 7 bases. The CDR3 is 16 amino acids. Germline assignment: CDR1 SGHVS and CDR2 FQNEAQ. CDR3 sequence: CAGSPASGVSTDTQYF. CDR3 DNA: TGTGCCGGCAGCCCCGCCAGCGGGGTCAGCACAGATACGCAGTATTTT. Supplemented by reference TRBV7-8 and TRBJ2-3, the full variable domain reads GAGVSQSPRYKVAKRGQDVALRCDPISGHVSLFWYQQALGQGPEFLTYFQNEAQLDKSGLPSDRFFAERPEGSVSTLKIQRTQQEDSAVYLCAGSPASGVSTDTQYFGPGTRLTVL.

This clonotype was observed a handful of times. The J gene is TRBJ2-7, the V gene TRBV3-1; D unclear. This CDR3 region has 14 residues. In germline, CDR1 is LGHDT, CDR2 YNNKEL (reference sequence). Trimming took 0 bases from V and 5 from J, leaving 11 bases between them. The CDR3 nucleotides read TGTGCCAGCAGCCAAGACATTAGGCCCCACGAGCAGTACTTC. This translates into CASSQDIRPHEQYF.

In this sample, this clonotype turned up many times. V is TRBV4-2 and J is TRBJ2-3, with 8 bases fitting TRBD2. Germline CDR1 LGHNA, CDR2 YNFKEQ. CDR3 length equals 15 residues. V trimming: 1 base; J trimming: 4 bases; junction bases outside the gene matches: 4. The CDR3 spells CASSQGTGGSDTQYF. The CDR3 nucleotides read TGTGCCAGCAGCCAAGGGACGGGGGGGTCAGATACGCAGTATTTT.

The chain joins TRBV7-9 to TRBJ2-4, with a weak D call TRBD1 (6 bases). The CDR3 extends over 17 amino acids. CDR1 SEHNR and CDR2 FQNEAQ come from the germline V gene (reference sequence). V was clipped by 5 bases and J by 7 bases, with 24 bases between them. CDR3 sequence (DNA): TGTGCCAGCAGCCCAAGCAACAGGGTCCCGGAGGTCAACATTCAGTACTTC. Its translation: CASSPSNRVPEVNIQYF.

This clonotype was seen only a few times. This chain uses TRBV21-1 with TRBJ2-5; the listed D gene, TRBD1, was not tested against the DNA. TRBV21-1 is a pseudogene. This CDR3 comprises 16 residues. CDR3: CASSLSFSTGEETQYF. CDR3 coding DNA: TGTGCCAGCTCGTTGTCTTTTTCGACAGGGGAAGAGACCCAGTACTTC.

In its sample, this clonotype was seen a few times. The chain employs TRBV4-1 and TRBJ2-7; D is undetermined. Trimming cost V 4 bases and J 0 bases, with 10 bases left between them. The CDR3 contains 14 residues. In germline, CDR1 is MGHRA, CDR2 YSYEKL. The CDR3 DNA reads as TGCGCCAGCAGCCCCCGACTGACCTCCTACGAGCAGTACTTC. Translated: CASSPRLTSYEQYF.

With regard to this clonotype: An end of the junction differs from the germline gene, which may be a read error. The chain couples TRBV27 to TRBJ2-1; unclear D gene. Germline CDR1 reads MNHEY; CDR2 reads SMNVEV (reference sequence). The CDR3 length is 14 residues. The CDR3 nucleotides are TGTGCCAGCAGTTTAGGGTCACTCTACAATGAGCGGTTCTTC. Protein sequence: CASSLGSLYNERFF.

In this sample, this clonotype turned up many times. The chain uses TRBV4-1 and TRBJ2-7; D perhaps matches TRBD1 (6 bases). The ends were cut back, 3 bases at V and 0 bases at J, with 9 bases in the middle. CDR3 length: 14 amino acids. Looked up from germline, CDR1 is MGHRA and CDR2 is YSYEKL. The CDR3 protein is CASSHTGSSYEQYF. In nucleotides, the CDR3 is TGCGCCAGCAGCCACACAGGGAGCTCCTACGAGCAGTACTTC.

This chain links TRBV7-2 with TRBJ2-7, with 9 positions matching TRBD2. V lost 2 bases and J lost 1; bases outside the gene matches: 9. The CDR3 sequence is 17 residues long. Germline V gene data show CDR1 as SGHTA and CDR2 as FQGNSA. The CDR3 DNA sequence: TGTGCCAGCAGCTTATCAGCTAGCGGGGACATTTCCTACGAGCAGTACTTC. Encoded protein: CASSLSASGDISYEQYF.

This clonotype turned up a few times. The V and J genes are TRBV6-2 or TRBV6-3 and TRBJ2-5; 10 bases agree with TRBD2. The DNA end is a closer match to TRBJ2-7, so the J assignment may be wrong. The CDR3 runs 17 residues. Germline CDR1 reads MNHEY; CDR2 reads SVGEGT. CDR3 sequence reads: CASSTTVGLAEAYEQYF. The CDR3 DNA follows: TGTGCCAGCAGCACGACTGTAGGACTAGCGGAGGCCTACGAGCAGTACTTC.

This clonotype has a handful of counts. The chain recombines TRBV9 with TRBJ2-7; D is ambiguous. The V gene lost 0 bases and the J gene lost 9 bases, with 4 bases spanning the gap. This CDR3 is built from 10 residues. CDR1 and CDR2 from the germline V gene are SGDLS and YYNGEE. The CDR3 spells CASSVGGQYF. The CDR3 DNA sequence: TGTGCCAGCAGCGTAGGTGGGCAGTACTTC.

This CDR3 reads CASSLAESSMGETQYF. In DNA form, the CDR3 reads TGTGCCAGCAGCTTAGCGGAGTCTAGCATGGGGGAGACCCAGTACTTC. The rearrangement joins TRBV7-2 to TRBJ2-5; D perhaps matches TRBD2 (5 bases). Per the germline V gene, CDR1 is SGHTA and CDR2 is FQGNSA. The V and J ends lost 0 bases and 5 bases respectively, with 16 bases between them. The CDR3 spans 16 residues.

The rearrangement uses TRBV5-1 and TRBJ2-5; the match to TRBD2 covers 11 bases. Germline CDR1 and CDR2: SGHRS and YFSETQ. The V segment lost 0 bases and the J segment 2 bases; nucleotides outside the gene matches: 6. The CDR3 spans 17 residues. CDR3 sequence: CASSLETSGGIQETQYF. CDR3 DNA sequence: TGCGCCAGCAGCTTGGAAACTAGCGGGGGAATTCAAGAGACCCAGTACTTC.

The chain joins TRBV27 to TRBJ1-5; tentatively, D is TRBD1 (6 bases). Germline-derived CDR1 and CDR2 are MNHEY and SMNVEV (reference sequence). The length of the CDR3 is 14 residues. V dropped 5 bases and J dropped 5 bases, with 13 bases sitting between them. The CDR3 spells CASSVFWTDQPQHF. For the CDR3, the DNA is TGTGCCAGCAGTGTGTTCTGGACAGATCAGCCCCAGCATTTT.

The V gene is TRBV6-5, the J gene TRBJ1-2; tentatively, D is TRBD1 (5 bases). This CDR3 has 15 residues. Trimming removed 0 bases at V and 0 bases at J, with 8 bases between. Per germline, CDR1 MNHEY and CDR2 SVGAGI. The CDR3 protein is CASSYSGDANYGYTF. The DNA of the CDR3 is TGTGCCAGCAGTTACTCGGGGGACGCTAACTATGGCTACACCTTC.

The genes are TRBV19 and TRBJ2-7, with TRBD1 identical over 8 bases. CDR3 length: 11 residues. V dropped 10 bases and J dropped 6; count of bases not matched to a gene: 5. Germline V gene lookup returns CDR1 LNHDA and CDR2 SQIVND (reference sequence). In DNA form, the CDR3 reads TGTGCCACGGAACAGGGGGGCGAGCAGTACTTC. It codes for CATEQGGEQYF.

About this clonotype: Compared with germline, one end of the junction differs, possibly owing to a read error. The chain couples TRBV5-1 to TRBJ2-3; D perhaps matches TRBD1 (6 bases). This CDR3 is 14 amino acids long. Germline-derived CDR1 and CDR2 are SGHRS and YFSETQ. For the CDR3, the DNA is TGCACCAGCAGCTTGGGGGCGAGCCCAGATACGCAGTATTTT. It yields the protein CTSSLGASPDTQYF. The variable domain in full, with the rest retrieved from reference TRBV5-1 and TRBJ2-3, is KAGVTQTPRYLIKTRGQQVTLSCSPISGHRSVSWYQQTPGQGLQFLFEYFSETQRNKGNFPGRFSGRQFSNSRSEMNVSTLELGDSALYLCTSSLGASPDTQYFGPGTRLTVL.

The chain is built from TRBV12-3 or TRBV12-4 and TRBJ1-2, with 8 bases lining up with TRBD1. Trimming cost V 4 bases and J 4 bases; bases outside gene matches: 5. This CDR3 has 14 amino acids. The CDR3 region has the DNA TGTGCCAGCAGTTCCCAGACAGGGGCCTATGGCTACACCTTC. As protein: CASSSQTGAYGYTF.

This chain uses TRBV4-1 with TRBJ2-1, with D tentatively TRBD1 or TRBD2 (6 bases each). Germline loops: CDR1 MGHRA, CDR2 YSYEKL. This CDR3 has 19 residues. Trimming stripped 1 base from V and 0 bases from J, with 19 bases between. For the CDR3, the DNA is TGCGCCAGCAGCCAAGTTGGGGGCGCGGGGATCAGCTCCTACAATGAGCAGTTCTTC. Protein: CASSQVGGAGISSYNEQFF.

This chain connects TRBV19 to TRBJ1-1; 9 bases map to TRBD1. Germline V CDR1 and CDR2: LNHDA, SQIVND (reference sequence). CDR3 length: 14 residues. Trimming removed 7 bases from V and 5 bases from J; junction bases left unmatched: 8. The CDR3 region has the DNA TGTGCCAGTAACCTACAGGGGGCGCGTACTGAAGCTTTCTTT. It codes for CASNLQGARTEAFF.